What follows describes a single TCR beta chain. Its antigen is unidentified. The sample comes from a study of CD8 T cells in Susac syndrome. The RNA input was about 0.5 to 1 ug, and it was reverse transcribed with random hexamers. TCRdb fed the immunoSEQ multiplex PCR reads into MiXCR, producing one record per CDR3 protein. The sample holds 200,000 or so distinct CDR3 sequences, around 96% seen once. Negative isolation was used for CD8+ and CD4+ T cells and FACS enrichment for TEMRA cells. Study-level results: The authors acknowledged that the study's TCR sequencing and HLA analysis involved relatively few individuals.

V lost 6 bases and J 0 bases, leaving 6 bases between the germline ends. This CDR3 contains 13 residues. The source is a human donor with multiple sclerosis. The sequenced sample consisted of CD4+ T cells from PBMCs. The rearrangement joins TRBV12-3 or TRBV12-4 to TRBJ2-4; no clear D gene. CDR3 sequence reads: CASSPRAKNIQYF. The CDR3 coding sequence is TGTGCCAGCAGCCCTAGAGCCAAAAACATTCAGTACTTC.